Below, 20 T cell receptor beta chains from the same sample are listed, as sequenced in a study of T cells in Graves' hyperthyroidism and ophthalmopathy. Amplified TCR beta CDR3 regions derived from RNA transcripts. Using the HTBI primer set, a first-round RT-PCR was run on the TCR CDR3. TCRdb recomputed calls from the multiplex PCR reads with MiXCR, one row per CDR3 protein. The table records roughly 290,000 distinct CDR3 sequences, approximately 15% of them present only once. The sequenced sample consisted of blood. The receptors come from a woman aged 55-70 years with Graves' ophthalmopathy.

The chain couples TRBV18 to TRBJ2-3, with 11 bases that match TRBD2. The CDR3 is 18 amino acids. CDR1 and CDR2 from the germline V gene are KGHSH and LQKENI. J lost 2 bases, V lost 5 bases, and 12 bases had no gene match. The CDR3 DNA follows: TGTGCCAGCTCATCTACCGGGACTAGCGGTTCGAACACAGATACGCAGTATTTT. This sequence encodes CASSSTGTSGSNTDTQYF.

The chain carries TRBV7-9 and TRBJ1-2; D unclear. Trimming left V 4 bases short and J 0 bases short, with 12 bases between. The CDR3 loop spans 15 amino acids. Germline V gene sequence: CDR1 SEHNR, CDR2 FQNEAQ (reference sequence). In DNA, the CDR3 is TGTGCCAGCAGCTCGAGTTCGTGGACTAACTATGGCTACACCTTC. Its protein product is CASSSSSWTNYGYTF.

This clonotype has a count of ten or more. The rearrangement uses TRBV9 and TRBJ2-3; D possibly uses TRBD1 or TRBD2 (7 bases each). CDR1 is SGDLS, CDR2 YYNGEE, per germline. V was pared by 0 bases and J by 2 bases, with 16 bases between. The CDR3 is 17 amino acids. CDR3 sequence: CASSVAGGGTPTDTQYF. The CDR3 DNA is TGTGCCAGCAGCGTAGCAGGGGGGGGGACCCCCACAGATACGCAGTATTTT.

This clonotype has just a few counts. The rearrangement links TRBV19 to TRBJ1-5; possible D gene TRBD1, 6 bases. The V and J ends lost 4 bases and 7 bases respectively, with 17 bases between them. This CDR3 has 15 residues. The germline V gene has CDR1 LNHDA and CDR2 SQIVND (reference sequence). The CDR3 sequence: CASSRGASRDQPQHF. CDR3 in DNA: TGTGCCAGTAGTAGGGGGGCATCCAGGGACCAGCCCCAGCATTTT.

This clonotype was seen ten or more times. The chain carries TRBV3-1 and TRBJ2-1; tentatively, D is TRBD1 or TRBD2 (5 bases each). Germline lookup yields CDR1 LGHDT and CDR2 YNNKEL (reference sequence). With 0 bases removed from V and 3 bases from J, the gap between germline ends came to 12 bases. The length of the CDR3 is 16 residues. Written as DNA, the CDR3 is TGTGCCAGCAGCCAAGATTGGGGGAGACGCTACAATGAGCAGTTCTTC. Protein: CASSQDWGRRYNEQFF.

Only a few counts were recorded for this clonotype. The chain has TRBV10-3 and TRBJ1-1; D is undetermined. The germline V gene encodes CDR1 ENHRY and CDR2 SYGVKD. Trimming removed 4 bases from V and 1 base from J, with 10 bases in between. The CDR3 is 14 residues long. CDR3 coding DNA: TGTGCCATCAGTGGAGCCTCAGCGAACACTGAAGCTTTCTTT. This gives the protein CAISGASANTEAFF.

This clonotype was counted only a few times. This chain connects TRBV7-9 to TRBJ2-3, with TRBD1 identical over 7 bases. Germline lookup yields CDR1 SEHNR and CDR2 FQNEAQ (reference sequence). V shed 5 bases and J 2 bases; nucleotides not matched to a gene: 4. This CDR3 is 14 amino acids long. CDR3 nucleotide sequence: TGTGCCAGCAGCCTTGGACAGGCCACAGATACGCAGTATTTT. Amino acid sequence: CASSLGQATDTQYF. Filled out from reference TRBV7-9 and TRBJ2-3, the complete variable domain reads DTGVSQNPRHKITKRGQNVTFRCDPISEHNRLYWYRQTLGQGPEFLTYFQNEAQLEKSRLLSDRFSAERPKGSFSTLEIQRTEQGDSAMYLCASSLGQATDTQYFGPGTRLTVL.

At least ten counts were recorded for this clonotype. The V and J genes are TRBV3-1 and TRBJ1-1; no clear D. V lost 1 base and J lost 6, with 9 bases in between. Germline V lookup: CDR1 LGHDT, CDR2 YNNKEL (reference sequence). This CDR3 is 13 amino acids long. Here the CDR3 reads CASSQVSKPEAFF. For the CDR3, the DNA is TGTGCCAGCAGCCAAGTAAGCAAGCCTGAAGCTTTCTTT. The variable domain in full, with the rest retrieved from reference TRBV3-1 and TRBJ1-1, is DTAVSQTPKYLVTQMGNDKSIKCEQNLGHDTMYWYKQDSKKFLKIMFSYNNKELIINETVPNRFSPKSPDKAHLNLHINSLELGDSAVYFCASSQVSKPEAFFGQGTRLTVV.

This chain links TRBV10-1 with TRBJ1-2, with a tentative D call TRBD1 (6 bases). Trimming left V 6 bases short and J 1 base short, with 12 bases between. Germline CDR1 and CDR2: WNHNN and SYGVQD (reference sequence). This CDR3 is built from 14 residues. CDR3 nucleotide sequence: TGCGCCAGCAGCCCCAGGGGCTTTAACTATGGCTACACCTTC. It is translated as CASSPRGFNYGYTF.

This clonotype has at least ten counts. This chain connects TRBV20-1 to TRBJ2-1; perhaps TRBD1 as D (6 bases). V was shortened by 0 bases and J by 2 bases, with 11 bases between the two germline ends. The germline V gene encodes CDR1 DFQATT and CDR2 SNEGSKA (reference sequence). The CDR3 has 15 residues. The CDR3 loop is CSARDLGTPYNEQFF. As DNA, the CDR3 is TGCAGTGCTAGAGATCTGGGGACACCCTACAATGAGCAGTTCTTC.

The chain recombines TRBV9 with TRBJ1-2; D may be TRBD1 (5 bases). Trimming removed 0 bases at V and 4 bases at J, with 7 bases between. The germline gives CDR1 SGDLS, CDR2 YYNGEE. This CDR3 contains 13 residues. In DNA, the CDR3 is TGTGCCAGCAGCGTAGGGGGGGGCTATGGCTACACCTTC. Protein product: CASSVGGGYGYTF.

This clonotype was recorded many times. The rearrangement uses TRBV20-1 and TRBJ2-1, with 10 bases that match TRBD2. V dropped 3 bases and J dropped 10; count of bases not matched to a gene: 12. Germline V CDR1 and CDR2: DFQATT, SNEGSKA (reference sequence). The CDR3 spans 15 residues. CDR3 residues: CSARPASLAGEEQFF. In DNA, the CDR3 is TGCAGTGCTAGGCCTGCCTCTCTAGCGGGAGAGGAGCAGTTCTTC.

This clonotype was seen at least ten times. The chain uses TRBV6-1 and TRBJ2-3; the match to TRBD2 covers 12 bases. This CDR3 contains 17 residues. In germline, CDR1 is MNHNS, CDR2 SASEGT. V lost 5 bases to trimming and J lost 0 bases; unmatched junction nucleotides: 6. CDR3 sequence reads: CASSLAGGSASTDTQYF. CDR3 sequence (DNA): TGTGCCAGCAGTCTAGCGGGGGGGAGCGCTAGCACAGATACGCAGTATTTT.

This clonotype appeared many times. The chain carries TRBV20-1 and TRBJ2-3; D gene unclear. CDR1 DFQATT and CDR2 SNEGSKA come from the germline V gene (reference sequence). The V end was cut by 0 bases, the J end by 5 bases, with 12 bases between. This CDR3 has 14 residues. The CDR3 nucleotides are TGCAGTGCTAGAGATCGAACAGTGGGAGATACGCAGTATTTT. Amino acids: CSARDRTVGDTQYF.

The chain couples TRBV4-1 to TRBJ2-2; tentative D call: TRBD2 (6 bases). Germline CDR1 reads MGHRA; CDR2 reads YSYEKL. The CDR3 runs 15 residues. Between the trimmed V and J ends, which lost 0 bases and 6 bases, there was a span of 11 bases. Here the CDR3 reads CASSQDAGFPGELFF. As DNA, the CDR3 is TGCGCCAGCAGCCAAGATGCGGGGTTTCCCGGGGAGCTGTTTTTT.

The sample holds many counts of this clonotype. CDR3 residues: CASSLDGREETQYF. In nucleotides, the CDR3 is TGCGCCAGCAGCTTGGACGGTAGGGAAGAGACCCAGTACTTC. The rearrangement uses TRBV5-1 and TRBJ2-5; D gene uncertain. There are 14 residues in the CDR3. The germline V gene encodes CDR1 SGHRS and CDR2 YFSETQ. The germline V and J ends were trimmed by 0 bases and 3 bases, with 9 bases remaining between them.

In its sample, this clonotype was seen a few times. The chain has TRBV11-2 and TRBJ1-5; 8 bases are a match to TRBD1. The V and J ends lost 1 base and 6 bases, in that order; junction bases with no gene match: 8. Germline V gene lookup returns CDR1 SGHAT and CDR2 FQNNGV. This CDR3 region has 16 residues. The CDR3 coding sequence is TGTGCCAGCAGCTTAGGGACAGGGTTTGGGGGTCAGCCCCAGCATTTT. This translates into CASSLGTGFGGQPQHF. Based on the CDR3 plus reference TRBV11-2 and TRBJ1-5, the full variable domain is EAGVAQSPRYKIIEKRQSVAFWCNPISGHATLYWYQQILGQGPKLLIQFQNNGVVDDSQLPKDRFSAERLKGVDSTLKIQPAKLEDSAVYLCASSLGTGFGGQPQHFGDGTRLSIL.

This clonotype was observed many times. The CDR3 loop is CASSLAVANTGELFF. The DNA for the CDR3 is TGTGCCAGCAGTTTAGCGGTTGCGAACACCGGGGAGCTGTTTTTT. The chain uses TRBV12-3 or TRBV12-4 and TRBJ2-2; D call uncertain. V lost 0 bases, J lost 0 bases, and 5 bases lay in between. CDR3 length: 15 amino acids.

This clonotype was seen ten or more times. The chain employs TRBV12-3 or TRBV12-4 and TRBJ1-3; no reliable D call. V lost 5 bases, J lost 8 bases, and 10 bases lay in between. This CDR3 has 12 amino acids. The chain's CDR3 is CASSLLLDTIYF. The CDR3 nucleotides read TGTGCCAGCAGTCTCCTTTTAGACACCATATATTTT.

This clonotype has ten or more counts. V and J are TRBV7-2 and TRBJ1-6, with D possibly being TRBD1 (6 bases). V lost 9 bases and J 7 bases, leaving 19 bases between the germline ends. This CDR3 contains 15 residues. Germline CDR1 and CDR2: SGHTA and FQGNSA. The CDR3 DNA reads TGTGCCAGTACCAGAGAGGGGGGGCGAAATTCACCCCTCCACTTT. It yields the protein CASTREGGRNSPLHF. Looking up the rest from reference TRBV7-2 and TRBJ1-6 gives the full variable domain: GAGVSQSPSNKVTEKGKDVELRCDPISGHTALYWYRQSLGQGLEFLIYFQGNSAPDKSGLPSDRFSAERTGGSVSTLTIQRTQQEDSAVYLCASTREGGRNSPLHFGNGTRLTVT.